One TCR beta chain is described in this entry. This sample was included in a study of cytomegalovirus exposure and HLA in healthy donors. V lost 3 bases, J lost 4 bases, and 7 bases lay in between. Germline lookup yields CDR1 MNHNS and CDR2 SASEGT. The length of the CDR3 is 13 residues. PCR used 60 Vbeta primers and 13 Jbeta primers. Sequencing used immunoSEQ multiplex PCR; TCRdb keeps in-frame clones, though not all of them. This table holds fewer than 150,000 clones, 65% to 75% found once. The receptor's source is a woman aged 45-65 years in good health and CMV-seropositive. The chain carries TRBV6-1 and TRBJ1-5; TRBD1 might be the D (5 bases). The sequencing input was PBMCs. The CDR3 DNA follows: TGTGCCAGCAGTGAGACAGATAATCAGCCCCAGCATTTT. This translates into CASSETDNQPQHF.